The rows below give T cell receptor beta chains drawn from one sample of a study of beta chain features in type 1 diabetes. This table comes from immunoSEQ multiplex PCR, and its TCRdb copy is limited to in-frame clones, with some not included. The repertoire holds hundreds of thousands of clones, 15% seen once, with about 0.093% in the top ten. Sequencing was carried out using naive CD4+ T cells from blood. These receptors all come from a man younger than 35 in good health. The CDR3 runs from the conserved cysteine through the conserved F or W. D genes are given only for firm matches. Expanded clones get a size class; other rows say once, few or many, or leave the size out.

.	few	TRBJ1-5	TRBV18	CASSPPKGGEAGQPQHF	TGTGCCAGCTCACCACCAAAGGGTGGGGAAGCAGGTCAGCCCCAGCATTTT
.	.	TRBJ1-6	TRBV7-2	CASSLGYNSPLHF	TGTGCCAGCAGCTTAGGATATAATTCACCCCTCCACTTT
TRBD1	once	TRBJ1-2	TRBV19	CASSIDLGRQGTIYGYTF	TGTGCCAGTAGTATAGATCTCGGCCGACAGGGCACCATCTATGGCTACACCTTC
TRBD1	.	TRBJ1-5	TRBV6-5	CASRTGGNNQPQHF	TGTGCCAGCAGAACAGGGGGAAACAATCAGCCCCAGCATTTT
.	few	TRBJ2-3	TRBV28	CASRLGPPRGDTQYF	TGTGCCAGCAGGCTTGGACCCCCGAGAGGAGATACGCAGTATTTT
.	.	TRBJ2-5	TRBV27	CASSSPGAGETQYF	TGTGCCAGCAGTTCACCGGGAGCGGGAGAGACCCAGTACTTC
TRBD1	few	TRBJ2-1	TRBV19	CASRIEGQGNNEQFF	TGTGCCAGTAGAATAGAGGGACAGGGGAACAATGAGCAGTTCTTC
.	.	TRBJ1-2	TRBV5-1	CASSLDPRGLNYGYTF	TGCGCCAGCAGCTTGGACCCCCGGGGGTTAAACTATGGCTACACCTTC
TRBD1	.	TRBJ2-7	TRBV2	CAGTGAYEQYF	TGTGCAGGGACAGGGGCCTACGAGCAGTACTTC
.	.	TRBJ2-5	TRBV5-4	CASSNVGAGLSAETQYF	TGTGCCAGCAGCAATGTTGGGGCGGGATTATCGGCAGAGACCCAGTACTTC
.	few	TRBJ1-1	TRBV9	CASSVEGGWSTEAFF	TGTGCCAGCAGCGTCGAGGGAGGTTGGAGCACTGAAGCTTTCTTT
.	few	TRBJ1-2	TRBV28	CASRDRLYGYTF	TGTGCCAGCAGGGACAGACTCTATGGCTACACCTTC
.	.	TRBJ2-5	TRBV6-6	CASSYSSNPETQYF	TGTGCCAGCAGTTACAGCTCAAATCCAGAGACCCAGTACTTC
.	few	TRBJ1-5	TRBV2	CASSESQGMDF	TGTGCCAGCAGTGAAAGCCAGGGCATGGATTTT
.	.	TRBJ2-2	TRBV28	CASTLLGPGELFF	TGTGCCAGCACCCTCTTGGGGCCCGGGGAGCTGTTTTTT
.	few	TRBJ2-5	TRBV9	CASSVATGGSQETQYF	TGTGCCAGCAGCGTAGCTACCGGAGGGAGCCAAGAGACCCAGTACTTC